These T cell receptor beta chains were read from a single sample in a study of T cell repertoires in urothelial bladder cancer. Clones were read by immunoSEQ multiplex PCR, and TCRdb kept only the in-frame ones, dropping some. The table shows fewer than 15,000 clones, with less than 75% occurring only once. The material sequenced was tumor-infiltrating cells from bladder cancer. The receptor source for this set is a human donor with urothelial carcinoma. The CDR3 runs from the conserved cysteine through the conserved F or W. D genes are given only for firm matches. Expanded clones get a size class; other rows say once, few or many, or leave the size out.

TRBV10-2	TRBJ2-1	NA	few	TGCGCCAGCAGCCTGGGGGGGGGCTCCAGCTCCTACAATGAGCAGTTCTTC	CASSLGGGSSSYNEQFF
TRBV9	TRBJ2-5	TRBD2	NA	TGTGCCAGCAGCGTAGGAAATAGCGGGGAGACCCAGTACTTC	CASSVGNSGETQYF
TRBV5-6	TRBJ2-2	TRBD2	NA	TGTGCCAGCAGCCCCCCGGGACTAGAGTACCCCGGGGAGCTGTTTTTT	CASSPPGLEYPGELFF
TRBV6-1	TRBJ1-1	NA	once	TGTGCCAGCAGTGAAGCTTGGGAGGCGCGGGCTTTCTTT	CASSEAWEARAFF
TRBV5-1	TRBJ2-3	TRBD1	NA	TGCGCCAGCAGTGGGACAGGGGGCCTCACAGATACGCAGTATTTT	CASSGTGGLTDTQYF
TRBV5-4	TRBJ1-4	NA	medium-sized	TGTGCCAGCAGCGCCTTCAGGAGCAATGAAAAACTGTTTTTT	CASSAFRSNEKLFF
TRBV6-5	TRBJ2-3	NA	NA	TGTGCCAGCAGTCCACAGTCTAGCACAGATACGCAGTATTTT	CASSPQSSTDTQYF
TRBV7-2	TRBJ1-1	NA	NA	TGTGCCAGCAGCCCAGTTAGGAGGGGGGTAGCCACTGAAGCTTTCTTT	CASSPVRRGVATEAFF
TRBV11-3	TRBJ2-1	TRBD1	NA	TGTGCCAGCAGCCCCGCCGCGGGACAGGGGTTGGACGCACAAAACAATGAGCAGTTCTTC	CASSPAAGQGLDAQNNEQFF
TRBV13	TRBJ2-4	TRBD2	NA	TGTGCCAGCAGCTCCCTTAGCGGGGGGGCCGCAACCAAAAACATTCAGTACTTC	CASSSLSGGAATKNIQYF
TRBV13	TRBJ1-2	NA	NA	TGTGCCAGCAGCTCCGGGACGGAGTATGGCTACACCTTC	CASSSGTEYGYTF
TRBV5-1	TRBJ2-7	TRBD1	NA	TGCGCCAGCAGCTTCTCGAGACAGGGGCACGAGCAGTACTTC	CASSFSRQGHEQYF
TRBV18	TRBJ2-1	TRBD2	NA	TGTGCCAGCTCACCAGCCTATCCGAGGACTAGCGGGGGGAGGGAGCAGTTCTTC	CASSPAYPRTSGGREQFF
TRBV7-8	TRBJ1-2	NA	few	TGTGCCAGCAGCTCCGAGCGACCTTCCTATGGCTACACCTTC	CASSSERPSYGYTF
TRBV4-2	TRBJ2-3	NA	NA	TGTGCCAGCAGCCAAGATGGGCTAGGGGGCACAGATACGCAGTATTTT	CASSQDGLGGTDTQYF
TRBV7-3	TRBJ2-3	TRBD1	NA	TGTGCCAGCAGCTTTGGGACAGGGAACACAGATACGCAGTATTTT	CASSFGTGNTDTQYF